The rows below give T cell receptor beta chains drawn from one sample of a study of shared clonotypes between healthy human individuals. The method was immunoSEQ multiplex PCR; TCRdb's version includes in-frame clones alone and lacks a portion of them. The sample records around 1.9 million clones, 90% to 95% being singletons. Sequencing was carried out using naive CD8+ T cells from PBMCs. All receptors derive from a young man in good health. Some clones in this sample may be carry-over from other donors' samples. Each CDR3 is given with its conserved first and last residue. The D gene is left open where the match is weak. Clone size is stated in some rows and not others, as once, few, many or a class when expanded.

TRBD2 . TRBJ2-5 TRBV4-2 TGTGCCAGCAGCCATTATACCGACAGGGCACTAGGGTCTAGCGGGAGTGAGACCCAGTACTTC CASSHYTDRALGSSGSETQYF
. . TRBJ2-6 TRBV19 TGTGCCAGTAGCCCCACCCCTATCTCTGGGGCCAACGTCCTGACTTTC CASSPTPISGANVLTF
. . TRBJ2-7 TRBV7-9 TGTGCCAGCAGCTTAGTGAGCGAAAGGCCTTCCTACGAGCAGTACTTC CASSLVSERPSYEQYF
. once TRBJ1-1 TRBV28 TGTGCCAGCAGTTTAAGTCCGGGGCTGAACACTGAAGCTTTCTTT CASSLSPGLNTEAFF
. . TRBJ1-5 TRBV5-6 TGTGCCAGCAGCTTGGGAGTAGCGGGCAATCAGCCCCAGCATTTT CASSLGVAGNQPQHF
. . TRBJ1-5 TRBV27 TGTGCCAGCAGCCTCTGGACTAATCAGCCCCAGCATTTT CASSLWTNQPQHF
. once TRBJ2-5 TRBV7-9 TGTGCCAGCAGCTTCTCCCCCCGGATCTTAACGGAGGAGGAGACCCAGTACTTC CASSFSPRILTEEETQYF
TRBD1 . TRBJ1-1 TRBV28 TGTGCCAGCAGGGTAGACAGGGCAGAAGCTTTCTTT CASRVDRAEAFF
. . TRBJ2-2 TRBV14 TGTGCCAGCAGCCAATTCGGCAGGGTTTACGGCGGGGAGCTGTTTTTT CASSQFGRVYGGELFF
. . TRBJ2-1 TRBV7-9 TGTGCCAGCAATACTGGAACCTACAATGAGCAGTTCTTC CASNTGTYNEQFF
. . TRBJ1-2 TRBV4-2 TGTGCCAGCAGCCAAGGGGCCAACATCGCTAACTATGGCTACACCTTC CASSQGANIANYGYTF
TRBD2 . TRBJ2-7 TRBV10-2 TGCGCCAGCAGAGCTGGACTAGCGGGAATCTACGAGCAGTACTTC CASRAGLAGIYEQYF
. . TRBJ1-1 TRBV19 TGTGCCAGTAGGCCCCGACAGACGAACACTGAAGCTTTCTTT CASRPRQTNTEAFF
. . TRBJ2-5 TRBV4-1 TGCGCCAGCAGCCAATTCTCAGGGGGAGGAGAGACCCAGTACTTC CASSQFSGGGETQYF